This T cell receptor beta chain is drawn from a study of cytomegalovirus exposure and HLA in healthy donors. Whole-study findings and limits: Cytomegalovirus association was listed for about 160 TCR beta chains.

A word on this clone: As yet, its antigen is unknown.

Sequencing was performed with immunoSEQ multiplex PCR; in TCRdb, only in-frame clones are kept and a portion is missing. The sample lists roughly 150,000 clones, 94% occurring once. This CDR3 has 16 residues. CDR1 and CDR2 (germline): SGHTA, FQGTGA. V lost 1 base, J lost 2 bases, and 13 bases lay in between. The source material was PBMCs. This TCR was recovered from a man aged 18-30 years in good health and CMV-seropositive. V and J are TRBV7-3 and TRBJ2-3, with D possibly being TRBD2 (6 bases). In DNA, the CDR3 is TGTGCCAGCAGCTTAAGGGGCGGCGGGACCACAGATACGCAGTATTTT. This sequence encodes CASSLRGGGTTDTQYF.